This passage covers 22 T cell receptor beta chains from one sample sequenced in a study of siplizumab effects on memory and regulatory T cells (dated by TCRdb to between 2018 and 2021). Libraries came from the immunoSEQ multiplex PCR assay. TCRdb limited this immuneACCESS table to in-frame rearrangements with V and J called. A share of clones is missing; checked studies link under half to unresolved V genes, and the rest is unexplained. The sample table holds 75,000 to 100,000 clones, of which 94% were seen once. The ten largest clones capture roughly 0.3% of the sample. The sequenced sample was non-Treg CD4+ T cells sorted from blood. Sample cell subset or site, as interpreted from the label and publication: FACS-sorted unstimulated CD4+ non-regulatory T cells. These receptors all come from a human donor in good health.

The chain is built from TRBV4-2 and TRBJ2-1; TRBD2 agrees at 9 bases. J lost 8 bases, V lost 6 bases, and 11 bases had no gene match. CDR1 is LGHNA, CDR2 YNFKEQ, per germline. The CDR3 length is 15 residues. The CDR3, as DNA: TGTGCCAGCAGGCCGACCGGGACTAGCTTGGATGAGCAGTTCTTC. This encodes CASRPTGTSLDEQFF.

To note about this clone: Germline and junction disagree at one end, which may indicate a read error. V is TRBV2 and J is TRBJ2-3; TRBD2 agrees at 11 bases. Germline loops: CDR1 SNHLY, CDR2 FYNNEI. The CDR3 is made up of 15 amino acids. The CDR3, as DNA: TGTGCTAGCAGGAGACTAGCGGGGTACACAGATACGCAGTATTTT. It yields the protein CASRRLAGYTDTQYF.

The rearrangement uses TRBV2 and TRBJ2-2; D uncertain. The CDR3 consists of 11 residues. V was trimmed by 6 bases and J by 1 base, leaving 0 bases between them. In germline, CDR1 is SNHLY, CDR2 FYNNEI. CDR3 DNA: TGTGCCAGCAGGAACACCGGGGAGCTGTTTTTT. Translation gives CASRNTGELFF.

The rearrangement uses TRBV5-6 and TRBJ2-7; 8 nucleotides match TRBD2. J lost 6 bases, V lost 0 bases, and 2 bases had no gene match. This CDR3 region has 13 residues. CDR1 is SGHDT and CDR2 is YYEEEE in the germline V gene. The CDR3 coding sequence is TGTGCCAGCAGCTTGGCGGGGGGGCTCGAGCAGTACTTC. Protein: CASSLAGGLEQYF.

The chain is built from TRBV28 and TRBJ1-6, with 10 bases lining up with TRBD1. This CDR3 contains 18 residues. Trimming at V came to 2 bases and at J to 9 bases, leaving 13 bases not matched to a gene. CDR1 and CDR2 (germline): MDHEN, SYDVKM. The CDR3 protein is CASSLPIGTGVRISPLHF. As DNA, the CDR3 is TGTGCCAGCAGTTTACCGATCGGGACAGGGGTCCGTATTTCACCCCTCCACTTT.

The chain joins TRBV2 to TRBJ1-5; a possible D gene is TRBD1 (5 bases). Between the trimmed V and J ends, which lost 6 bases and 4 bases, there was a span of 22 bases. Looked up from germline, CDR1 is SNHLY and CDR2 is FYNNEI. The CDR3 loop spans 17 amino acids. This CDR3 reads CASSGQSWGRENQPQHF. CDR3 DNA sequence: TGTGCCAGCAGCGGGCAGTCGTGGGGCAGGGAGAATCAGCCCCAGCATTTT.

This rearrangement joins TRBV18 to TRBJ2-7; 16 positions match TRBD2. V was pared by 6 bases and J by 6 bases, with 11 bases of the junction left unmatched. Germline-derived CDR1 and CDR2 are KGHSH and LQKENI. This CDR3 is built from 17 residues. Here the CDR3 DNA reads TGTGCCAGCTCCCCGGGACTAGCGGGAGGGGGGATCGGCGAGCAGTACTTC. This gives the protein CASSPGLAGGGIGEQYF.

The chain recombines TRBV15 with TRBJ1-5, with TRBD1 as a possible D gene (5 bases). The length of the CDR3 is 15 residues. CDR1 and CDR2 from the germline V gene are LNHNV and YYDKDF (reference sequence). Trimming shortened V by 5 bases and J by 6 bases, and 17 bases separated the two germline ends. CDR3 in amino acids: CATSPRGSGGQPQHF. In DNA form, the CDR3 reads TGTGCCACCAGCCCTCGAGGATCTGGGGGTCAGCCCCAGCATTTT.

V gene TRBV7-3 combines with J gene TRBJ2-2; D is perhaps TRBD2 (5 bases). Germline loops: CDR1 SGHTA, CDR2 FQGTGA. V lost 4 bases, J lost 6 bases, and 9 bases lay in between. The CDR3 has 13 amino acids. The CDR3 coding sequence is TGTGCCAGCAGCTCAGCGGTGGCCGGGGAGCTGTTTTTT. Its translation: CASSSAVAGELFF. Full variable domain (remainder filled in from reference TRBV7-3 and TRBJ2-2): GAGVSQTPSNKVTEKGKYVELRCDPISGHTALYWYRQSLGQGPEFLIYFQGTGAADDSGLPNDRFFAVRPEGSVSTLKIQRTERGDSAVYLCASSSAVAGELFFGEGSRLTVL.

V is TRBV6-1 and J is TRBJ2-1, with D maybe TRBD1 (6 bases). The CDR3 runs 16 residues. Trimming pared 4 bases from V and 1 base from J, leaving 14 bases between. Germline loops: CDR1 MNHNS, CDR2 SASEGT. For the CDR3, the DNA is TGTGCCAGCAGTGCGACGACAGGCGGGTCCTACAATGAGCAGTTCTTC. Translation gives CASSATTGGSYNEQFF.

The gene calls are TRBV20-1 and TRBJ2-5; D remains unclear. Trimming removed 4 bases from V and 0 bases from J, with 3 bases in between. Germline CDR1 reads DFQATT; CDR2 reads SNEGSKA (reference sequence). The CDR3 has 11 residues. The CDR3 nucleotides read TGCAGTGCTACGAACCAAGAGACCCAGTACTTC. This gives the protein CSATNQETQYF.

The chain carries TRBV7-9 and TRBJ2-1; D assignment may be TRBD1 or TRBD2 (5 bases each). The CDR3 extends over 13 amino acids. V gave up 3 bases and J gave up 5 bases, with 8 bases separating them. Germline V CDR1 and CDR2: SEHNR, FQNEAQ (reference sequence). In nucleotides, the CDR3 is TGTGCCAGCAGCTTCGGGGCTGACAATGAGCAGTTCTTC. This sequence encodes CASSFGADNEQFF.

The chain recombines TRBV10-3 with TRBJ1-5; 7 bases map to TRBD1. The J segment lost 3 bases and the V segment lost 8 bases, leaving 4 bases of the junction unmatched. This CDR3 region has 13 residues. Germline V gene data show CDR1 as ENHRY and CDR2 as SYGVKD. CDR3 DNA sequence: TGTGCCATCGGACAGGCGGACAATCAGCCCCAGCATTTT. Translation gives CAIGQADNQPQHF.

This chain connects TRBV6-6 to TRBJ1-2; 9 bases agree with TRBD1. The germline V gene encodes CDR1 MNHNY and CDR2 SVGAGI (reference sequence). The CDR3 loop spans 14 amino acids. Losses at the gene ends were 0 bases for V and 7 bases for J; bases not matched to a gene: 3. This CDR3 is CASSYSGQGSGYTF. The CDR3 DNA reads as TGTGCCAGCAGTTACTCGGGACAGGGCAGTGGCTACACCTTC.

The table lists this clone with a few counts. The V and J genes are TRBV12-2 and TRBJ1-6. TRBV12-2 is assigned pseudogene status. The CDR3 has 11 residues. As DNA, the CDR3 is TGTGCAAGTCGCCCCGCGACACCCCTCCACTTT. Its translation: CASRPATPLHF.

This CDR3 is CAIRGQQNTEAFF. The DNA of the CDR3 is TGTGCCATCAGGGGACAGCAGAACACTGAAGCTTTCTTT. The chain couples TRBV10-3 to TRBJ1-1; the match to TRBD1 covers 7 bases. The CDR3 has 13 residues. V dropped 6 bases and J dropped 1; count of bases not matched to a gene: 2. Germline CDR1 ENHRY, CDR2 SYGVKD.

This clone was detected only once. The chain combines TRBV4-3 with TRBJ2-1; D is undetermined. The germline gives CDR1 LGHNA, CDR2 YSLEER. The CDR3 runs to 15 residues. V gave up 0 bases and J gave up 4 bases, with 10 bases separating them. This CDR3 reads CASSQESAGYNEQFF. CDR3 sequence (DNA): TGCGCCAGCAGCCAAGAGAGCGCTGGATACAATGAGCAGTTCTTC.

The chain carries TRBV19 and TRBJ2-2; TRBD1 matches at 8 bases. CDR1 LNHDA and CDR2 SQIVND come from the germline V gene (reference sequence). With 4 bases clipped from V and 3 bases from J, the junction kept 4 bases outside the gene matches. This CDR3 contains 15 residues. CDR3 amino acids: CASSTGGVDTGELFF. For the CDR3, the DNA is TGTGCCAGTAGTACAGGGGGCGTGGACACCGGGGAGCTGTTTTTT.

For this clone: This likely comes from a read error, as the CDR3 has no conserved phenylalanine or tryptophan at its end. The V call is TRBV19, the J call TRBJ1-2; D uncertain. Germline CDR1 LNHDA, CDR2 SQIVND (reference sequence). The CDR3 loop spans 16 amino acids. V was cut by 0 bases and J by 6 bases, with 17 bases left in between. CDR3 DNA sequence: TGTGCCAGTAGTATAGATCGGTTCCCAGGATTTGATGGCTACACCCTC. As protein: CASSIDRFPGFDGYTL.

The CDR3 region is CASSMRGKGAPEAFF. The CDR3 nucleotides are TGTGCCAGTAGTATGAGGGGCAAAGGGGCCCCTGAAGCTTTCTTT. V usage is TRBV19 and J usage is TRBJ1-1, with a weak D call TRBD1 (5 bases). Deletions cut 3 bases from V and 6 bases from J, with 17 bases between. CDR1 is LNHDA and CDR2 is SQIVND in the germline V gene (reference sequence). The CDR3 runs 15 residues.

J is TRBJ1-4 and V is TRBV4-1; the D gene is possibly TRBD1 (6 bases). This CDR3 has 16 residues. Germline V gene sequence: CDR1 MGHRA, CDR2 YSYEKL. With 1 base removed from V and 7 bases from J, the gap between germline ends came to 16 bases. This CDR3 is CASSQAAGARGEKLFF. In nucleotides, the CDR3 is TGCGCCAGCAGCCAAGCCGCGGGGGCTCGGGGTGAAAAACTGTTTTTT.

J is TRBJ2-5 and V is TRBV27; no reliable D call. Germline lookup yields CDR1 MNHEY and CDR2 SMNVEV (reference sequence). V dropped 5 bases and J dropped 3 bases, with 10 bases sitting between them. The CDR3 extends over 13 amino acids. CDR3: CASSGSSKETQYF. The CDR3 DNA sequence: TGTGCCAGCAGTGGGTCGTCGAAAGAGACCCAGTACTTC.